What follows are 27 T cell receptor beta chains derived from one specimen sequenced in a study of response to subunit inactivated influenza vaccine. From the RT-PCR reads, TCRdb called clonotypes with MiXCR, one entry per CDR3 protein. The profile shows approximately 500,000 distinct CDR3 sequences, 10% to 15% of them singletons. The input for sequencing was PBMCs from blood, taken roughly 46 days after vaccination. Receptors were obtained from a middle-aged man who received an inactivated influenza vaccine.

At least ten counts were recorded for this clonotype. This rearrangement joins TRBV20-1 to TRBJ2-1; TRBD2 is a possible D gene (6 bases). Germline values: CDR1 DFQATT, CDR2 SNEGSKA (reference sequence). The CDR3 is made up of 13 amino acids. Trimming removed 4 bases at V and 4 bases at J, with 11 bases between. The CDR3 region is CSANRGGYNEQFF. DNA of the CDR3: TGCAGTGCTAACCGTGGGGGGTACAATGAGCAGTTCTTC.

The chain employs TRBV10-3 and TRBJ1-2; D is unclear. The CDR3 covers 13 residues. V gave up 1 base and J gave up 7 bases, with 10 bases separating them. Per the germline V gene, CDR1 is ENHRY and CDR2 is SYGVKD. In DNA form, the CDR3 reads TGTGCCATCAGTGAGTTCGTTACTCGTGGCTACACCTTC. The encoded protein is CAISEFVTRGYTF.

This clonotype was observed a handful of times. The V gene is TRBV6-1, the J gene TRBJ1-5; the match to TRBD1 covers 8 bases. From germline, CDR1 is MNHNS and CDR2 SASEGT. There are 12 residues in the CDR3. Losses at the gene ends were 1 base for V and 12 bases for J; bases not matched to a gene: 2. CDR3 amino acids: CASSEGGTGQHF. The CDR3 DNA reads TGTGCCAGCAGTGAAGGTGGGACAGGCCAGCATTTT.

This clonotype was recorded a few times. V usage is TRBV11-2 and J usage is TRBJ2-4; TRBD1 matches at 8 bases. With 0 bases clipped from V and 3 bases from J, the junction kept 4 bases outside the gene matches. The CDR3 is 16 amino acids. The germline V gene has CDR1 SGHAT and CDR2 FQNNGV. For the CDR3, the DNA is TGTGCCAGCAGCTTAGAATACGGGACAGGCAAAAACATTCAGTACTTC. Its protein product is CASSLEYGTGKNIQYF.

The gene calls are TRBV28 and TRBJ2-5; 7 nucleotides agree with TRBD1. The CDR3 covers 15 residues. From germline, CDR1 is MDHEN and CDR2 SYDVKM. J gave up 3 bases and V 5 bases, and 9 bases lay outside the gene matches. In DNA form, the CDR3 reads TGTGCCAGCAGTCCCTCCGCTGACAGGGAAGAGACCCAGTACTTC. Protein: CASSPSADREETQYF.

This clonotype was observed a few times. The chain employs TRBV29-1 and TRBJ1-1; D is uncertain. Trimming cost V 4 bases and J 7 bases, with 10 bases left between them. The CDR3 is 11 amino acids. The germline V gene has CDR1 SQVTM and CDR2 ANQGSEA. The CDR3 coding sequence is TGCAGCGTTGGCATCAGCCGTGAAGCTTTCTTT. Its protein product is CSVGISREAFF.

This clonotype was recorded a few times. The chain joins TRBV24-1 to TRBJ2-7; the D gene is possibly TRBD1 (5 bases). CDR3 length: 15 amino acids. V was trimmed by 5 bases and J by 3 bases, leaving 16 bases between them. Germline V CDR1 and CDR2: KGHDR, SFDVKD. The CDR3 is CATSGGKRQLYEQYF. Here the CDR3 DNA reads TGTGCCACCAGTGGGGGTAAAAGACAGCTCTACGAGCAGTACTTC.

This chain connects TRBV6-1 to TRBJ2-5, with TRBD2 identical over 7 bases. The V segment lost 5 bases and the J segment 5 bases; nucleotides outside the gene matches: 14. The CDR3 has 16 amino acids. CDR1 is MNHNS, CDR2 SASEGT, per germline. Written as DNA, the CDR3 is TGTGCCAGCAGTAGCCCCCTAGCGGCACTGGGTGAGACCCAGTACTTC. It yields the protein CASSSPLAALGETQYF.

This clonotype occurred a few times. The chain couples TRBV10-3 to TRBJ1-3; D ambiguous. The CDR3 runs to 14 residues. The V and J ends lost 4 bases and 0 bases respectively, with 7 bases between them. The V gene's germline CDR1 is ENHRY and CDR2 SYGVKD. The CDR3 reads CAISGTDSGNTIYF. The CDR3 DNA reads TGTGCCATCAGTGGGACCGACTCTGGAAACACCATATATTTT.

V and J are TRBV2 and TRBJ1-1; D call uncertain. The germline CDR1 and CDR2 sequences are SNHLY and FYNNEI. The germline V and J ends were trimmed by 4 bases and 5 bases, with 11 bases remaining between them. The CDR3 is 13 amino acids. In DNA, the CDR3 is TGTGCCAGCAGTGTCCAGCGAGCTACTGAAGCTTTCTTT. As protein: CASSVQRATEAFF. Full variable domain (rest looked up from reference TRBV2 and TRBJ1-1): EPEVTQTPSHQVTQMGQEVILRCVPISNHLYFYWYRQILGQKVEFLVSFYNNEISEKSEIFDDQFSVERPDGSNFTLKIRSTKLEDSAMYFCASSVQRATEAFFGQGTRLTVV.

This clonotype was found many times. The rearrangement uses TRBV20-1 and TRBJ2-2; 9 bases fit TRBD2. Germline values: CDR1 DFQATT, CDR2 SNEGSKA (reference sequence). This CDR3 has 16 amino acids. V lost 0 bases and J lost 0; bases outside the gene matches: 2. This CDR3 is CSARDPSGTNTGELFF. CDR3 bases: TGCAGTGCTAGAGATCCTAGCGGGACGAACACCGGGGAGCTGTTTTTT.

The chain recombines TRBV6-5 with TRBJ1-1; TRBD1 is a possible D gene (5 bases). Trimming shortened V by 4 bases and J by 3 bases, and 12 bases separated the two germline ends. The CDR3 runs to 14 residues. The V gene's germline CDR1 is MNHEY and CDR2 SVGAGI. The CDR3 sequence is CASSSGPGDTEAFF. The CDR3 DNA follows: TGTGCCAGCAGTTCGGGACCGGGGGACACTGAAGCTTTCTTT.

This clonotype has more than one count but fewer than ten. This chain joins TRBV27 and TRBJ1-5, with D uncertain. With 4 bases removed from V and 10 bases from J, the gap between germline ends came to 17 bases. Germline V lookup: CDR1 MNHEY, CDR2 SMNVEV (reference sequence). The CDR3 consists of 14 residues. The DNA of the CDR3 is TGTGCCAGCAGTTCTCGGACTCCAGGAGGCCCCCAGCATTTT. Translating it yields CASSSRTPGGPQHF.

V is TRBV5-1 and J is TRBJ1-6; 11 nucleotides agree with TRBD1. Per germline, CDR1 SGHRS and CDR2 YFSETQ. After removal of 5 bases from V and 7 bases from J, the junction contained 5 bases not matched to a gene. This CDR3 has 15 residues. CDR3 residues: CASRRTGGQNSPLHF. The CDR3, as DNA: TGCGCCAGCAGGCGGACAGGGGGCCAGAATTCACCCCTCCACTTT.

This clonotype was counted many times. This chain uses TRBV12-3 or TRBV12-4 with TRBJ2-5, with 8 bases aligning to TRBD1. Trimming took 6 bases from V and 3 from J; bases not matched to a gene: 3. The length of the CDR3 is 13 residues. The CDR3 spells CASSDRGKETQYF. The DNA of the CDR3 is TGTGCCAGCAGCGACAGGGGCAAAGAGACCCAGTACTTC.

This clonotype was detected ten times or more. The chain employs TRBV4-3 and TRBJ2-2, with TRBD2 matching over 8 bases. This CDR3 region has 14 residues. The V gene's germline CDR1 is LGHNA and CDR2 YSLEER. V dropped 5 bases and J dropped 6; count of bases not matched to a gene: 5. CDR3 nucleotides: TGCGCCAGCAGCAACGGGGGGGCCGCCGGGGAGCTGTTTTTT. Residues: CASSNGGAAGELFF.

The sample holds a few counts of this clonotype. J is TRBJ2-2 and V is TRBV6-4, with D unresolved. V gave up 3 bases and J gave up 0 bases, with 8 bases separating them. The CDR3 is 15 amino acids. Germline CDR1 MRHNA, CDR2 SNTAGT. The CDR3 sequence: CASSERDSNTGELFF. The CDR3 DNA is TGTGCCAGCAGTGAACGAGACTCGAACACCGGGGAGCTGTTTTTT.

This clonotype was observed a few times. At one of its ends the junction is not consistent with the germline gene, which may arise from a read error. The J gene is TRBJ2-1, the V gene TRBV28; 10 bases map to TRBD2. The CDR3 totals 15 residues. CDR1 is MDHEN, CDR2 SYDVKM, per germline. The CDR3 DNA follows: TGTGCCAGCAGTACAGAGCGGGGGGGCTACCATGAGCAGTTCTTC. It translates to CASSTERGGYHEQFF.

This clonotype appeared many times. The genes are TRBV20-1 and TRBJ2-7; D is unclear. Between the trimmed V and J ends, which lost 4 bases and 0 bases, there was a span of 13 bases. This CDR3 spans 14 amino acids. Germline CDR1 DFQATT, CDR2 SNEGSKA (reference sequence). The CDR3 nucleotides are TGCAGTGCTATCCCGACGGACGTCTCCTACGAGCAGTACTTC. Protein sequence: CSAIPTDVSYEQYF.

V usage is TRBV20-1 and J usage is TRBJ2-7; D is tentatively TRBD1 or TRBD2 (5 bases each). The V gene's germline CDR1 is DFQATT and CDR2 SNEGSKA (reference sequence). The CDR3 extends over 12 amino acids. Trimming shortened V by 5 bases and J by 2 bases, and 10 bases separated the two germline ends. CDR3 region: CSALEGPYEQYF. CDR3 coding DNA: TGCAGTGCTCTCGAGGGGCCCTACGAGCAGTACTTC.

This chain links TRBV7-8 with TRBJ2-3; D possibly corresponds to TRBD1 (6 bases). The germline gives CDR1 SGHVS, CDR2 FQNEAQ. The CDR3 consists of 15 residues. V dropped 3 bases and J dropped 1 base, with 11 bases sitting between them. In DNA form, the CDR3 reads TGTGCCAGCAGCTTGGGGGCGGCGGGCACAGATACGCAGTATTTT. It is translated as CASSLGAAGTDTQYF.

This clonotype has a handful of counts. CDR3 DNA: TGTGCCAGCAGTGGGACGCGGGGGGCCTACGAGCAGTACTTC. Protein sequence: CASSGTRGAYEQYF. The chain employs TRBV2 and TRBJ2-7; TRBD2 matches 8 bases. With V trimmed by 4 bases and J by 2 bases, 4 bases remained unmatched. The CDR3 runs to 14 residues. Germline V lookup: CDR1 SNHLY, CDR2 FYNNEI.

This clonotype has only a few counts. The chain carries TRBV5-1 and TRBJ2-5; 8 bases fit TRBD1. Unmatched junction bases numbered 6, after V lost 2 bases and J lost 0 bases. CDR3 length equals 16 residues. Germline CDR1 SGHRS, CDR2 YFSETQ. The CDR3: CASSFNGQGNQETQYF. The CDR3 bases are TGCGCCAGCAGCTTCAACGGACAGGGAAACCAAGAGACCCAGTACTTC.

There are a few counts of this clonotype. The genes are TRBV6-1 and TRBJ2-1, with 14 nucleotides matching TRBD2. V was clipped by 8 bases and J by 4 bases; unmatched bases: 13. CDR1 is MNHNS, CDR2 SASEGT, per germline. The CDR3 is made up of 18 amino acids. The CDR3 sequence is CASFPWGLAGVTYNEQFF. Here the CDR3 DNA reads TGTGCCAGCTTCCCCTGGGGACTAGCGGGAGTGACTTACAATGAGCAGTTCTTC.

This clonotype was seen repeatedly, ten times or more. The CDR3 coding sequence is TGTGCCAGCAGGGCCTCAGGGGTGAGGTACGAGCAGTACTTC. It specifies CASRASGVRYEQYF. The chain employs TRBV2 and TRBJ2-7, with a possible D match to TRBD1 (6 bases). CDR1 and CDR2 from the germline V gene are SNHLY and FYNNEI. V was trimmed by 6 bases and J by 4 bases, leaving 16 bases between them. The CDR3 spans 14 residues. Looking up the rest from reference TRBV2 and TRBJ2-7 gives the full variable domain: EPEVTQTPSHQVTQMGQEVILRCVPISNHLYFYWYRQILGQKVEFLVSFYNNEISEKSEIFDDQFSVERPDGSNFTLKIRSTKLEDSAMYFCASRASGVRYEQYFGPGTRLTVT.

This clonotype appeared a few times. The chain links TRBV12-3 or TRBV12-4 to TRBJ1-4; the D gene is possibly TRBD1 (5 bases). V was shortened by 5 bases and J by 10 bases, with 14 bases between the two germline ends. This CDR3 has 13 amino acids. The DNA of the CDR3 is TGTGCCAGCAGTCATAGGGACTCTCGAAAACTGTTTTTT. Translated: CASSHRDSRKLFF.

The gene calls are TRBV7-9 and TRBJ2-1; 8 bases are a match to TRBD2. CDR3 size: 15 residues. V lost 4 bases to trimming and J lost 7 bases; unmatched junction nucleotides: 9. Germline CDR1 is SEHNR and CDR2 is FQNEAQ (reference sequence). In DNA, the CDR3 is TGTGCCAGCAGCTCCAGGGAGCGGGGGATGAATGAGCAGTTCTTC. Translated, it gives CASSSRERGMNEQFF.